The TCR beta chain under discussion was sequenced for a study of cytomegalovirus exposure and HLA in healthy donors. Study-level points and caveats: Listed as cytomegalovirus-associated were about 160 TCR beta chains.

The CDR3 is 15 residues long. V shed 2 bases and J shed 0 bases, with 7 bases lying between them. Germline V gives CDR1 SGHTA, CDR2 FQGTGA. 60 Vbeta and 13 Jbeta primers were used in PCR. Profiling relied on immunoSEQ multiplex PCR, and the TCRdb table lists in-frame clones only, not all of them. The table includes fewer than 250,000 clones, 82% detected once. As regards this clone: Antigen specificity is unknown.

V is TRBV7-3 and J is TRBJ2-2; D may be TRBD2 (5 bases). The TCR was taken from a middle-aged man in good health and CMV-seropositive. Sequenced material: PBMCs. The CDR3 sequence: CASSLFGANTGELFF. The CDR3 DNA reads TGTGCCAGCAGCTTATTCGGGGCGAACACCGGGGAGCTGTTTTTT.